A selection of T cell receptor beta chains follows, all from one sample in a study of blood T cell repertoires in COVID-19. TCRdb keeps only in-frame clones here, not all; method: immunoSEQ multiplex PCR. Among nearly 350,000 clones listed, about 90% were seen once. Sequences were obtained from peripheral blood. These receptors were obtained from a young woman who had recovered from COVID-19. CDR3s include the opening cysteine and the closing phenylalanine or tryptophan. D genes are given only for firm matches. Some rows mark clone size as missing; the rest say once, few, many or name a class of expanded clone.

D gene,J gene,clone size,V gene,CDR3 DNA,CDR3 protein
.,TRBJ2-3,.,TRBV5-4,TGTGCCAGCAGCTTTACAGGGAATCGGGATACGCAGTATTTT,CASSFTGNRDTQYF
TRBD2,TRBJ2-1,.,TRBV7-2,TGTGCCAGCAGCTCCTCCAGGACTAGCTTTATCCATGAGCAGTTCTTC,CASSSSRTSFIHEQFF
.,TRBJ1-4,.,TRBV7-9,TGTGCCAGCAGCTTAAGAACGGGGGAAAAACTGTTTTTT,CASSLRTGEKLFF
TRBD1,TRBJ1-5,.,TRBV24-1,TGTGCCACCAGTGATGAACAGGGGGCGAAAAATCAGCCCCAGCATTTT,CATSDEQGAKNQPQHF
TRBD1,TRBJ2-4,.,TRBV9,TGTGCCAGCAGCGTAGGCACAGGGGTTTACAAAAACATTCAGTACTTC,CASSVGTGVYKNIQYF
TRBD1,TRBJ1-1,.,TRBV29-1,TGCAGCGTCCGGACAGGAAGATCGCACACTGAAGCTTTCTTT,CSVRTGRSHTEAFF
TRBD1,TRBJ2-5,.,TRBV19,TGTGCCAGTAGTGTAATAGTGGGACAGGGGGCAGAGACCCAGTACTTC,CASSVIVGQGAETQYF
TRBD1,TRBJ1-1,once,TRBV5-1,TGCGCCAGCAGTTTTACAGGGGAAGGGACTGAAGCTTTCTTT,CASSFTGEGTEAFF
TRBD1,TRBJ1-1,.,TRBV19,TGTGCCAGTAGGAGGGGACAGACGAACACTGAAGCTTTCTTT,CASRRGQTNTEAFF
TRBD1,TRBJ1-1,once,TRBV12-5,TGTGCTAGTGGTCCAGACAGGGGGCGCTTCACTGAAGCTTTCTTT,CASGPDRGRFTEAFF
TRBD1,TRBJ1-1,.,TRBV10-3,TGTGCCATCAGTCAACAGGGACAGGTCACTAACACTGAAGCTTTCTTT,CAISQQGQVTNTEAFF
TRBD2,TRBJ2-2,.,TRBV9,TGTGCCAGCAGCGTATCCCTAGCGGGAGGGGAGGCCGGGGAGCTGTTTTTT,CASSVSLAGGEAGELFF
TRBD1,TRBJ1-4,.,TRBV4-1,TGCGCCAGCAGCCACTGGGACAGCCCCGTTGAAAAACTGTTTTTT,CASSHWDSPVEKLFF
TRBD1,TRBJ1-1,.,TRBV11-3,TGTGCCAGCAGCGGGCGGGACAGGGGGGTCACTGAAGCTTTCTTT,CASSGRDRGVTEAFF
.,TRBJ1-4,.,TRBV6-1,TGTGCCAGCAGTGACACAGGGCTCGGCCTTAATGAAAAACTGTTTTTT,CASSDTGLGLNEKLFF
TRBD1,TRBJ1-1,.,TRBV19,TGTGCCAGTAGACAGGGGACTTTGGGCAAAGCTTTCTTT,CASRQGTLGKAFF
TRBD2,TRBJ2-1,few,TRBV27,TGTGCCAGCAGTCCGGGACTAGCGGGAGGGCGTGAGCAGTTCTTC,CASSPGLAGGREQFF
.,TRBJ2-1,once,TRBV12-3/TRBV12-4,TGTGCCAGCAGCCTAGAAAGCTACAATGAGCAGTTCTTC,CASSLESYNEQFF
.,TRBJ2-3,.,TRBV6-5,TGTGCCAGCAGGCATAGGGGGATAGATACGCAGTATTTT,CASRHRGIDTQYF
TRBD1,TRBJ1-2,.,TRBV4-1,TGCGCCAGCAGCCAAGATCGACAGGGGGGTAACTATGGCTACACCTTC,CASSQDRQGGNYGYTF
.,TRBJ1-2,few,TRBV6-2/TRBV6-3,TGTGCCAGCAGTATCGACGGGGACTATGGCTACACCTTC,CASSIDGDYGYTF
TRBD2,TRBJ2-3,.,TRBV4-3,TGCGCCAGCAGCCAACTCCCCCGACTAGCGGATAGCACAGATACGCAGTATTTT,CASSQLPRLADSTDTQYF
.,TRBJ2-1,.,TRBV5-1,TGCGCCAGCAGCATACCTAGCGATGAGCAGTTCTTC,CASSIPSDEQFF
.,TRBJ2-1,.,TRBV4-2,TGTGCCAGCAGCCAAAGACATAGCGGAGAGCAGTTCTTC,CASSQRHSGEQFF
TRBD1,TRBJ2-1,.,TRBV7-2,TGTGCCAGCAGCTTAGTTCAGGGACAGGGACTTCACAATGAGCAGTTCTTC,CASSLVQGQGLHNEQFF
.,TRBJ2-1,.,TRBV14,TGTGCCAGCAGCCAAGTTCGTGGCACAAGGAGCTCCTACAATGAGCAGTTCTTC,CASSQVRGTRSSYNEQFF
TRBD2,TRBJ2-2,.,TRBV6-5,TGTGCCAGCGCGAGGCGGGAGGGAACCGGGGAGCTGTTTTTT,CASARREGTGELFF
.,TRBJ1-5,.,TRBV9,TGTGCCAGCAGCCGTACTGATCAGCCCCAGCATTTT,CASSRTDQPQHF
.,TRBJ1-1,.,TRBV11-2,TGTGCCAGCAGCTTTAACAGGGTGAGCACTGAAGCTTTCTTT,CASSFNRVSTEAFF
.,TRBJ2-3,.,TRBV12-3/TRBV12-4,TGTGCCAGCAGTTTTACCCGGGGTACGCAGTATTTT,CASSFTRGTQYF
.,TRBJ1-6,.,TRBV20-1,TGCAGTGCTAGCGTTCCTCCCCTCCACTTT,CSASVPPLHF
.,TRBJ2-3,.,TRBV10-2,TGCGCCAGCTCGCCTTCGGGGTCTGTATCGCAGTATTTT,CASSPSGSVSQYF
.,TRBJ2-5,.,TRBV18,TGTGCCAGCTCACCAGATTCTAAGACCCAGTACTTC,CASSPDSKTQYF
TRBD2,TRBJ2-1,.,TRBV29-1,TGCAGCGTCTTCGTAGCGGGAGGGTCCCACTCCTACAATGAGCAGTTCTTC,CSVFVAGGSHSYNEQFF
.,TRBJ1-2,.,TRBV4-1,TGCGCCAGCAGCCCTCCTTTTCAAGGCGGGGCCAGGGGCTACACCTTC,CASSPPFQGGARGYTF
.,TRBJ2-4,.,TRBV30,TGTGCCTGGAGTGCCAGGGGAAACATTCAGTACTTC,CAWSARGNIQYF
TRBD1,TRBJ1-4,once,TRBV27,TGTGCCAGCAGTCACAGGGGTCCTAATGAAAAACTGTTTTTT,CASSHRGPNEKLFF
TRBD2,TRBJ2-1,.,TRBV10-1,TGCGCCAGCAGTGAGAAAGCGGGAGCAGGCTATGAGCAGTTCTTC,CASSEKAGAGYEQFF
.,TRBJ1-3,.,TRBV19,TGTGCCAGTAGTATTATGGTTCCGGGAGGGGCCGGCTCTGGAAACACCATATATTTT,CASSIMVPGGAGSGNTIYF
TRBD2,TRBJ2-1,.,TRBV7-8,TGTGCCAGCAGCTTAGGGGCTAGCGGCCGCTCCTACAATGAGCAGTTCTTC,CASSLGASGRSYNEQFF
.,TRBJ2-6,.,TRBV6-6,TGTGCCAGCAGCAAGGGACAATTCTCTGGGGCCAACGTCCTGACTTTC,CASSKGQFSGANVLTF
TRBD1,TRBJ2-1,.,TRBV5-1,TGCGCCAGCAGTCTTCTTCCGGGACAGGGGTCTTACAATGAGCAGTTCTTC,CASSLLPGQGSYNEQFF